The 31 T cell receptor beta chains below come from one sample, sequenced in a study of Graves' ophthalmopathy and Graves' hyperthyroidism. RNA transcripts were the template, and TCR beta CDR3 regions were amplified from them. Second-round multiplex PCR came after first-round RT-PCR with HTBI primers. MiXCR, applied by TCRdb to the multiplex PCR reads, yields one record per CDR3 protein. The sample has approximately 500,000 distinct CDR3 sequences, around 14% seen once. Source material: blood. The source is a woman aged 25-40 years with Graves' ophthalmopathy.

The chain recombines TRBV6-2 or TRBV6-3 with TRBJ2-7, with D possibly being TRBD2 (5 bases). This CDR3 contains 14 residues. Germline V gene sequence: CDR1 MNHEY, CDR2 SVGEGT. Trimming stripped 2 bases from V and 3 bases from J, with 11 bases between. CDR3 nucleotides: TGTGCCAGCAGTTACCTGTTAAGCGGCTACGAGCAGTACTTC. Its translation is CASSYLLSGYEQYF.

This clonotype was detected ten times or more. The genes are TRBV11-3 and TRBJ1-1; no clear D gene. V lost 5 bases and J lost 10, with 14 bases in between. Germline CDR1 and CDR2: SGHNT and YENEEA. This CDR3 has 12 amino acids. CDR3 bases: TGTGCCAGCAGCCTCGAGGGCTCCGGAGCTTTCTTT. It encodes CASSLEGSGAFF.

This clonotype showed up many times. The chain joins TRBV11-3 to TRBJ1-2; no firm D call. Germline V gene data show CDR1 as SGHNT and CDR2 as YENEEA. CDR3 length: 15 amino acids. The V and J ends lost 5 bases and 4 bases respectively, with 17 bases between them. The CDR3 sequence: CASSPTGGAGYGYTF. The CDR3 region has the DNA TGTGCCAGCAGCCCGACGGGTGGTGCAGGCTATGGCTACACCTTC. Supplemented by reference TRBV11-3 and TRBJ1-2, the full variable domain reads EAGVVQSPRYKIIEKKQPVAFWCNPISGHNTLYWYLQNLGQGPELLIRYENEEAVDDSQLPKDRFSAERLKGVDSTLKIQPAELGDSAVYLCASSPTGGAGYGYTFGSGTRLTVV.

CDR3 sequence: CASRSGDRLYGYTF. The CDR3 DNA sequence: TGTGCCAGCAGATCGGGGGACCGTCTCTATGGCTACACCTTC. The chain has TRBV6-1 and TRBJ1-2; maybe TRBD1 (5 bases). This CDR3 is built from 14 residues. The germline V and J ends were trimmed by 6 bases and 4 bases, with 15 bases remaining between them. Germline CDR1 reads MNHNS; CDR2 reads SASEGT.

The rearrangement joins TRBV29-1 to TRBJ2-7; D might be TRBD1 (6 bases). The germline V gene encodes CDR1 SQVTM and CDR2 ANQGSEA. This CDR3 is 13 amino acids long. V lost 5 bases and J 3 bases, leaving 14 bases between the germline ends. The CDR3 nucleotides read TGCAGCGTTACCCAAAGGGACAACTACGAGCAGTACTTC. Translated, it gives CSVTQRDNYEQYF.

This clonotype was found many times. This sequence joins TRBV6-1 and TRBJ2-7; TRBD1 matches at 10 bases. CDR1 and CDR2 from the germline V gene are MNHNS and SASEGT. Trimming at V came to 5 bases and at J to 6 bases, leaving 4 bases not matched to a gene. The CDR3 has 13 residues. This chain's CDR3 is CASSRQGATEQYF. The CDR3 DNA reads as TGTGCCAGCAGTCGACAGGGGGCGACCGAGCAGTACTTC.

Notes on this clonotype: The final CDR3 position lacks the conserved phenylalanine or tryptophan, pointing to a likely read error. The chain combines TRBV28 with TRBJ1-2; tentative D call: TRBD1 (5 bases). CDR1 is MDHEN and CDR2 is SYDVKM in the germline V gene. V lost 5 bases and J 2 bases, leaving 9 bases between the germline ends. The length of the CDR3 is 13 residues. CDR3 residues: CASSLDTNYGYTY. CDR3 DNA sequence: TGTGCCAGCAGTCTGGACACAAACTATGGCTACACCTAC.

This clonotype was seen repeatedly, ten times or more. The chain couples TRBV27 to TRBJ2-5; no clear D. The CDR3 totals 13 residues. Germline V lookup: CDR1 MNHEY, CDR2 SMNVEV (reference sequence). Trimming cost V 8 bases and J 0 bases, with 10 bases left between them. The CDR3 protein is CASAALYQETQYF. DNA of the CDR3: TGTGCCAGCGCTGCCCTGTACCAAGAGACCCAGTACTTC.

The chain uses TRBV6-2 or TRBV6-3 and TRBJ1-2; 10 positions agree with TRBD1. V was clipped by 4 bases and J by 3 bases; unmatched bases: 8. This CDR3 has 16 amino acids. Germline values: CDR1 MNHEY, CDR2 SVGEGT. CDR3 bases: TGTGCCAGCAGTTTACGGCCGGGACAGGGGTACTATGGCTACACCTTC. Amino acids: CASSLRPGQGYYGYTF.

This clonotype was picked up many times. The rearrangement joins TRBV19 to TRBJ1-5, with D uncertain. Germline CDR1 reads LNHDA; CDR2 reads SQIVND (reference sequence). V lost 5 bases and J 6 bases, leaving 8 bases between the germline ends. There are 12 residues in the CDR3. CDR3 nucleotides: TGTGCCAGTAGTCCAAGGAGTCAGCCCCAGCATTTT. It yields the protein CASSPRSQPQHF.

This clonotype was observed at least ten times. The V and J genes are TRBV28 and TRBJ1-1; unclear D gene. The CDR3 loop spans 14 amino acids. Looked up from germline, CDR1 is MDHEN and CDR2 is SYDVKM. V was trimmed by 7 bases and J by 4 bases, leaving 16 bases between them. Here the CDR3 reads CASIIGRSRTEAFF. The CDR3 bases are TGTGCCAGCATTATCGGTCGAAGTCGCACTGAAGCTTTCTTT.

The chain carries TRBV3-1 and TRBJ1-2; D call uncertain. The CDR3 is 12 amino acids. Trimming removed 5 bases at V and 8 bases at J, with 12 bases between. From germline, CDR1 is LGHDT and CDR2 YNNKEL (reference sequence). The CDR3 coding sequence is TGTGCCAGCAGCTTAAAAGGGTCAGGCTACACCTTC. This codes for CASSLKGSGYTF.

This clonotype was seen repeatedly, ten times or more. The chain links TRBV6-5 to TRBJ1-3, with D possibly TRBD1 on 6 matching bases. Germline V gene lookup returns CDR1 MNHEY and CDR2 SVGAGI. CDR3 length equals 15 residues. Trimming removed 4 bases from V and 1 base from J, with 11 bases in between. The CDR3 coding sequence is TGTGCCAGCAGTTCTGGACAGACGTCTGGAAACACCATATATTTT. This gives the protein CASSSGQTSGNTIYF.

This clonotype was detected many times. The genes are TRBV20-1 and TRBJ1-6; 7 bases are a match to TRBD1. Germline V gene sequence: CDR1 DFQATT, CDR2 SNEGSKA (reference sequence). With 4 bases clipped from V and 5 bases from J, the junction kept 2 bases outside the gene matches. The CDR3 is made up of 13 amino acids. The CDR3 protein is CSANRGHNSPLHF. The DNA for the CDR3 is TGCAGTGCTAACAGGGGCCATAATTCACCCCTCCACTTT.

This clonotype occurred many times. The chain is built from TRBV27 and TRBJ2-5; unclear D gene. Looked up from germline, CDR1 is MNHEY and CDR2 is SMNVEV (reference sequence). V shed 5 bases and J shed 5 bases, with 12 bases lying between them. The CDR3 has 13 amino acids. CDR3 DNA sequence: TGTGCCAGCAGTCTCATCCCCCAGGAGACCCAGTACTTC. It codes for CASSLIPQETQYF.

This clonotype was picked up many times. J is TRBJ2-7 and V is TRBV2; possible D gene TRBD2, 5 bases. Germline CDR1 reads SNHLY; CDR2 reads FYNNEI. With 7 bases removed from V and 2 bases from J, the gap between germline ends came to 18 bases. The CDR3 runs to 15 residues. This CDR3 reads CASTDPEDLAYEQYF. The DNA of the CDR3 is TGTGCCAGCACCGACCCGGAGGACCTTGCCTACGAGCAGTACTTC.

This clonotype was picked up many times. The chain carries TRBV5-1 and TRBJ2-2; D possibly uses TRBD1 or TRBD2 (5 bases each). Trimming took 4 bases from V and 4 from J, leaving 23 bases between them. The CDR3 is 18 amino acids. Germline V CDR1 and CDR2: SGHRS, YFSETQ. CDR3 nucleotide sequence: TGCGCCAGCAGCGCTTTAGCCGGGGCCACGGTACCCACCGGGGAGCTGTTTTTT. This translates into CASSALAGATVPTGELFF. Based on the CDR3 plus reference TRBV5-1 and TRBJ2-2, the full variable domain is KAGVTQTPRYLIKTRGQQVTLSCSPISGHRSVSWYQQTPGQGLQFLFEYFSETQRNKGNFPGRFSGRQFSNSRSEMNVSTLELGDSALYLCASSALAGATVPTGELFFGEGSRLTVL.

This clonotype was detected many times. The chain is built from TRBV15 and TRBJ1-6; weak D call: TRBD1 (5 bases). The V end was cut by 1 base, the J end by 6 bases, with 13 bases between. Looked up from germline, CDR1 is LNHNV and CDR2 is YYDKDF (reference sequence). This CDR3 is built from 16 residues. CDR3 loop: CATSRGKGPLNSPLHF. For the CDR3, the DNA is TGTGCCACCAGCAGAGGGAAGGGGCCCCTTAATTCACCCCTCCACTTT.

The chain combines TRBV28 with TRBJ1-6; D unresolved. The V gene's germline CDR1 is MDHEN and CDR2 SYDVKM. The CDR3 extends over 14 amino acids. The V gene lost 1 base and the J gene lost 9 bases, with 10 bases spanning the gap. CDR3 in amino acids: CASSLSVAGSPLHF. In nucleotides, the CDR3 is TGTGCCAGCAGTTTATCCGTGGCTGGTTCACCCCTCCACTTT.

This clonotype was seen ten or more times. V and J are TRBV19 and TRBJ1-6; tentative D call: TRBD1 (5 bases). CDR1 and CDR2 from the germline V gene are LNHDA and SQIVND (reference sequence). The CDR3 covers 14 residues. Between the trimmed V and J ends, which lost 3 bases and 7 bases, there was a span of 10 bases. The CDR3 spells CASSMGRENSPLHF. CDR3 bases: TGTGCCAGTAGTATGGGCAGGGAAAATTCACCCCTCCACTTT.

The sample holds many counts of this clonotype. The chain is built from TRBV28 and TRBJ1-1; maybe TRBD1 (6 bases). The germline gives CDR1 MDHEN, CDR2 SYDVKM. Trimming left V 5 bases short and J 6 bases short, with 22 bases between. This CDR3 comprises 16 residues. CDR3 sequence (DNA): TGTGCCAGCAGTCCCGGCGGGGCAACAGGGATACCTGAAGCTTTCTTT. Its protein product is CASSPGGATGIPEAFF. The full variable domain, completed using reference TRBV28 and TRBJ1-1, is DVKVTQSSRYLVKRTGEKVFLECVQDMDHENMFWYRQDPGLGLRLIYFSYDVKMKEKGDIPEGYSVSREKKERFSLILESASTNQTSMYLCASSPGGATGIPEAFFGQGTRLTVV.

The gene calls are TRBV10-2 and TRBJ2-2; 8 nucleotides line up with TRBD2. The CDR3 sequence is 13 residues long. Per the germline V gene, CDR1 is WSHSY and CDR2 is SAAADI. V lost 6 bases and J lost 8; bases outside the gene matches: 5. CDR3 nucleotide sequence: TGCGCCAGCAGGGAAGCGGGGGCGGGGGAGCTGTTTTTT. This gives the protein CASREAGAGELFF.

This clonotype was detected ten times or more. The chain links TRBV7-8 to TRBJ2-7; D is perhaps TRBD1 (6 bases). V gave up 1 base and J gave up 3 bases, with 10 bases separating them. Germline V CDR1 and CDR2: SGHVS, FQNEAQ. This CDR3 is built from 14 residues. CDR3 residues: CASSLGQAGYEQYF. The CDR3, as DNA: TGTGCCAGCAGCTTAGGACAGGCCGGCTACGAGCAGTACTTC.

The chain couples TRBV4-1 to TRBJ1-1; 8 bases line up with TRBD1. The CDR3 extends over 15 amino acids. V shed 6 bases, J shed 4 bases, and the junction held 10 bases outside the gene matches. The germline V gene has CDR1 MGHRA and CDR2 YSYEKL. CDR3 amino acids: CASSSAGGRTTEAFF. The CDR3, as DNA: TGCGCCAGCAGTAGTGCAGGGGGCAGGACCACTGAAGCTTTCTTT.

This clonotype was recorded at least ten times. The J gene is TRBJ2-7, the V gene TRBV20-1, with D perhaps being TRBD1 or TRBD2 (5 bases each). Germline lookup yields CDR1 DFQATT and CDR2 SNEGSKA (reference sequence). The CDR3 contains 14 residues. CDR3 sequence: CSLVPLGTPYEQYF. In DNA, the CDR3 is TGCAGCCTCGTCCCCCTTGGGACCCCCTACGAGCAGTACTTC.

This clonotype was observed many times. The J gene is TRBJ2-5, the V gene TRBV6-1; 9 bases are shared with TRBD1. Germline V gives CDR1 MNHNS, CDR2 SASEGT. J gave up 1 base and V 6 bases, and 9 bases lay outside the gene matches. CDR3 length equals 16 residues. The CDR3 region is CASRGARQGVQETQYF. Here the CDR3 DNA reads TGTGCCAGCAGAGGAGCTCGACAGGGGGTCCAAGAGACCCAGTACTTC.

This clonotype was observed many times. In DNA form, the CDR3 reads TGTGCCAGCAGTTACAGTGGGACAGGGTCCTCGATCTATAATTCACCCCTCCACTTT. Residues: CASSYSGTGSSIYNSPLHF. The chain links TRBV6-5 to TRBJ1-6; 9 nucleotides match TRBD1. The CDR3 totals 19 residues. Losses at the gene ends were 2 bases for V and 3 bases for J; bases not matched to a gene: 11. The germline gives CDR1 MNHEY, CDR2 SVGAGI.

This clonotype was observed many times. The CDR3 sequence is CASSYRTTEAFF. The CDR3 DNA reads TGTGCCAGTAGTTACAGGACTACTGAAGCTTTCTTT. This chain connects TRBV19 to TRBJ1-1; D may be TRBD1 (5 bases). Germline-derived CDR1 and CDR2 are LNHDA and SQIVND (reference sequence). The CDR3 is 12 residues long. The V end was cut by 5 bases, the J end by 5 bases, with 9 bases between.

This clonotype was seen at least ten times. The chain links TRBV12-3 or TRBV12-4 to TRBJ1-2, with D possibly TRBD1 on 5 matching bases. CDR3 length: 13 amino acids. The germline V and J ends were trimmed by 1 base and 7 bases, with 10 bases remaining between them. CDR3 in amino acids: CASSLGSGTGYTF. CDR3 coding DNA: TGTGCCAGCAGTTTAGGCAGCGGGACTGGCTACACCTTC.

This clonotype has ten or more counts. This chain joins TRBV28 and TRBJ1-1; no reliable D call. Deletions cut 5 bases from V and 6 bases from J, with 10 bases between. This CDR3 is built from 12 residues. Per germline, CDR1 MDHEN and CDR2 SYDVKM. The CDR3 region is CASSPNHPEAFF. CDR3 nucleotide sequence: TGTGCCAGCAGTCCCAACCACCCTGAAGCTTTCTTT.

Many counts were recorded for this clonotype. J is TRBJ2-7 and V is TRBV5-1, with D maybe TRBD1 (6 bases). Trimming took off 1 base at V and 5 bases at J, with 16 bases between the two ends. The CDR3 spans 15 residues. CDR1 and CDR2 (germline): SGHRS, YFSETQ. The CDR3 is CASSLRSGEWNEQYF. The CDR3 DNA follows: TGCGCCAGCAGCTTGAGATCAGGGGAGTGGAACGAGCAGTACTTC.